Presented here are 26 T cell receptor beta chains from one specimen sequenced in a study of T-cell reconstitution after alpha-beta-depleted transplantation in children. Unique molecular identifiers were used to barcode this TCRbeta library. TCRdb reprocessed the PCR reads via MiXCR and lists one record per CDR3 protein. The table has about 48,000 distinct CDR3 sequences, around 5.9% seen once. The sequencing here drew on PBMCs, mostly from graft donor cells, taken 60 days after TCRalphabeta/CD19-depleted stem cell transplant. All receptors come from a female patient aged 2 to 10 who had a stem cell transplant for aplastic anemia, so the T cells may come from the graft donor.

This chain connects TRBV2 to TRBJ2-3; 7 nucleotides line up with TRBD2. The CDR3 covers 18 residues. Germline V gene lookup returns CDR1 SNHLY and CDR2 FYNNEI. Losses at the gene ends were 4 bases for V and 0 bases for J; bases not matched to a gene: 13. The CDR3 sequence: CASSGVPGGLYSTDTQYF. The CDR3 nucleotides are TGTGCCAGCAGTGGGGTCCCCGGGGGGTTATATAGCACAGATACGCAGTATTTT.

Many counts were recorded for this clonotype. V and J are TRBV28 and TRBJ2-7; 8 bases match TRBD2. Germline V gene sequence: CDR1 MDHEN, CDR2 SYDVKM. The ends lost 9 bases at V and 1 base at J; junction bases unmatched: 8. The CDR3 contains 14 residues. CDR3 sequence reads: CASRVSGESYEQYF. The CDR3 DNA sequence: TGTGCCAGTAGAGTTAGCGGGGAGTCCTACGAGCAGTACTTC.

The table lists this clonotype with many counts. V is TRBV11-2 and J is TRBJ1-5; D is ambiguous. The CDR3 runs to 14 residues. V was clipped by 1 base and J by 0 bases, with 4 bases between them. The germline V gene has CDR1 SGHAT and CDR2 FQNNGV. The CDR3 nucleotides read TGTGCCAGCAGCTTAGTGGGTAGCAATCAGCCCCAGCATTTT. Translated, it gives CASSLVGSNQPQHF.

This clonotype was seen repeatedly, ten times or more. The J gene is TRBJ2-7, the V gene TRBV12-3 or TRBV12-4, with 11 positions matching TRBD1. The CDR3 is 16 residues long. V lost 0 bases, J lost 4 bases, and 5 bases stayed unmatched. Here the CDR3 reads CASSLALGTGGYEQYF. For the CDR3, the DNA is TGTGCCAGCAGTTTAGCGCTAGGGACAGGGGGATACGAGCAGTACTTC.

This chain links TRBV6-1 with TRBJ2-2; D remains unclear. This CDR3 region has 15 residues. Germline CDR1 reads MNHNS; CDR2 reads SASEGT. V was cut by 4 bases and J by 0 bases, with 9 bases left in between. CDR3 region: CASSVGSANTGELFF. CDR3 coding DNA: TGTGCCAGCAGTGTCGGCAGCGCGAACACCGGGGAGCTGTTTTTT.

This clonotype came up many times. The chain recombines TRBV25-1 with TRBJ2-1; 11 bases are shared with TRBD2. The CDR3 sequence is 15 residues long. Losses at the gene ends were 11 bases for V and 6 bases for J; bases not matched to a gene: 12. Germline CDR1 is MGHDK and CDR2 is SYGVNS. The CDR3 DNA follows: TGTGCCGCCAGCAGAGAACTAGCGGGGGCCAATGAGCAGTTCTTC. This encodes CAASRELAGANEQFF. Using reference TRBV25-1 and TRBJ2-1 for the parts outside the CDR3, the full variable domain is EADIYQTPRYLVIGTGKKITLECSQTMGHDKMYWYQQDPGMELHLIHYSYGVNSTEKGDLSSESTVSRIRTEHFPLTLESARPSHTSQYLCAASRELAGANEQFFGPGTRLTVL.

The sample holds many counts of this clonotype. The V call is TRBV18, the J call TRBJ1-2; D is possibly TRBD1 (5 bases). The V end lost 3 bases, the J end lost 8 bases, and 13 bases lay between the germline ends. The CDR3 has 13 amino acids. Germline assignment: CDR1 KGHSH and CDR2 LQKENI. The CDR3 loop reads CASSPGRVEGYTF. CDR3 DNA sequence: TGTGCCAGCTCACCCGGCAGGGTTGAGGGCTACACCTTC.

This clonotype was found many times. This chain links TRBV20-1 with TRBJ1-2; D call uncertain. The CDR3 covers 12 residues. The V end was cut by 1 base, the J end by 2 bases, with 5 bases between. Germline V gene sequence: CDR1 DFQATT, CDR2 SNEGSKA (reference sequence). CDR3 sequence: CSARVQNYGYTF. The CDR3 DNA follows: TGCAGTGCTAGAGTTCAGAACTATGGCTACACCTTC.

At least ten counts were recorded for this clonotype. V is TRBV5-1 and J is TRBJ2-7; TRBD1 is a possible D gene (5 bases). The CDR3 is made up of 13 amino acids. V was cut by 10 bases and J by 2 bases, with 16 bases left in between. Germline-derived CDR1 and CDR2 are SGHRS and YFSETQ. The CDR3 DNA is TGCGCCTCCTCACCCGACAGACCCTACGAGCAGTACTTC. Its translation: CASSPDRPYEQYF. The whole variable domain, filled in from reference TRBV5-1 and TRBJ2-7, reads KAGVTQTPRYLIKTRGQQVTLSCSPISGHRSVSWYQQTPGQGLQFLFEYFSETQRNKGNFPGRFSGRQFSNSRSEMNVSTLELGDSALYLCASSPDRPYEQYFGPGTRLTVT.

This clonotype was picked up many times. V gene TRBV7-9 combines with J gene TRBJ1-4; weak D call: TRBD1 (6 bases). Trimming cost V 9 bases and J 3 bases, with 14 bases left between them. Germline lookup yields CDR1 SEHNR and CDR2 FQNEAQ (reference sequence). The CDR3 is made up of 14 amino acids. This CDR3 is CASTHRDPNEKLFF. The DNA of the CDR3 is TGTGCCAGTACCCACAGGGATCCTAATGAAAAACTGTTTTTT.

A note on this clonotype: A much larger clone sits a single nucleotide away, making a read error possible. The chain links TRBV20-1 to TRBJ1-2; D unclear. V shed 2 bases and J shed 4 bases, with 8 bases lying between them. This CDR3 is 12 amino acids long. The germline CDR1 and CDR2 sequences are DFQATT and SNEGSKA (reference sequence). CDR3 residues: CSARQDIYGYTF. The CDR3 bases are TGCAGTGCTAGACAGGATATCTATGGCTACACCTTC.

This clonotype was detected many times. This chain links TRBV5-4 with TRBJ2-3, with D possibly being TRBD1 (6 bases). This CDR3 contains 14 residues. Germline V gene data show CDR1 as SGHNT and CDR2 as YYREEE (reference sequence). The V gene lost 4 bases and the J gene lost 0 bases, with 9 bases spanning the gap. The CDR3 bases are TGTGCCAGCAGCCACGGGACAAGCACAGATACGCAGTATTTT. It specifies CASSHGTSTDTQYF.

This clonotype was recorded many times. The genes are TRBV20-1 and TRBJ2-3; D may be TRBD1 or TRBD2 (7 bases each). Germline loops: CDR1 DFQATT, CDR2 SNEGSKA (reference sequence). Trimming pared 5 bases from V and 6 bases from J, leaving 33 bases between. This CDR3 region has 19 residues. The CDR3 sequence: CSAQTWRRQGGISLDTQYF. The CDR3 DNA sequence: TGCAGTGCTCAAACATGGAGAAGACAGGGAGGGATCTCGTTGGATACGCAGTATTTT.

This clonotype appeared many times. V and J are TRBV5-5 and TRBJ2-4; D gene uncertain. The CDR3 contains 16 residues. Trimming stripped 1 base from V and 0 bases from J, with 11 bases between. The germline V gene encodes CDR1 SGHKS and CDR2 YYEKEE (reference sequence). Here the CDR3 DNA reads TGTGCCAGCAGCTTGTCGGTTTACCTAGCCAAAAACATTCAGTACTTC. Encoded protein: CASSLSVYLAKNIQYF.

At least ten counts were recorded for this clonotype. The gene calls are TRBV20-1 and TRBJ1-5, with 7 nucleotides matching TRBD1. The germline CDR1 and CDR2 sequences are DFQATT and SNEGSKA (reference sequence). V was clipped by 0 bases and J by 3 bases; unmatched bases: 8. The CDR3 has 16 amino acids. CDR3 sequence (DNA): TGCAGTGCTAGAGAGCCCGGCGGACAGGTCAATCAGCCCCAGCATTTT. It yields the protein CSAREPGGQVNQPQHF.

The chain links TRBV5-1 to TRBJ1-6, with D maybe TRBD1 (6 bases). CDR3 size: 15 residues. The V gene lost 0 bases and the J gene lost 8 bases, with 12 bases spanning the gap. Germline V gene sequence: CDR1 SGHRS, CDR2 YFSETQ. For the CDR3, the DNA is TGCGCCAGCAGCTTGGTGGGGGGCCGGGATTCACCCCTCCACTTT. This sequence encodes CASSLVGGRDSPLHF.

This clonotype was seen at least ten times. The chain uses TRBV20-1 and TRBJ2-1; no clear D. V was shortened by 1 base and J by 7 bases, with 8 bases between the two germline ends. The CDR3 contains 12 residues. CDR1 is DFQATT and CDR2 is SNEGSKA in the germline V gene (reference sequence). The CDR3: CSARAYANEQFF. CDR3 nucleotide sequence: TGCAGTGCTAGAGCTTACGCAAATGAGCAGTTCTTC.

This clonotype was seen many times. This chain joins TRBV7-9 and TRBJ2-5, with D perhaps being TRBD1 or TRBD2 (5 bases each). Germline assignment: CDR1 SEHNR and CDR2 FQNEAQ (reference sequence). The CDR3 sequence is 14 residues long. Trimming cost V 5 bases and J 2 bases, with 12 bases left between them. DNA of the CDR3: TGTGCCAGCAGCCTGGGACGGCCTCAAGAGACCCAGTACTTC. It is translated as CASSLGRPQETQYF.

This clonotype showed up many times. The rearrangement joins TRBV14 to TRBJ2-1, with 10 bases matching TRBD2. With 1 base clipped from V and 14 bases from J, the junction kept 8 bases outside the gene matches. The CDR3 is 14 residues long. CDR1 and CDR2 (germline): SGHDN, FVKESK. The CDR3 region is CASSQVIAGGSKFF. DNA of the CDR3: TGTGCCAGCAGCCAAGTGATAGCGGGAGGCTCCAAGTTCTTC.

There are many counts of this clonotype. The chain has TRBV6-6 and TRBJ2-5; D may be TRBD1 (5 bases). Germline loops: CDR1 MNHNY, CDR2 SVGAGI (reference sequence). This CDR3 contains 13 residues. The ends were cut back, 4 bases at V and 3 bases at J, with 9 bases in the middle. The CDR3 bases are TGTGCCAGCAGTTCCGCAGGGAAAGAGACCCAGTACTTC. Translating gives CASSSAGKETQYF.

The table lists this clonotype with many counts. V usage is TRBV9 and J usage is TRBJ2-3; D call uncertain. Germline loops: CDR1 SGDLS, CDR2 YYNGEE. V was trimmed by 4 bases and J by 8 bases, leaving 14 bases between them. This CDR3 spans 13 amino acids. The CDR3 DNA is TGTGCCAGCAGCTCCAGAGACTTAGGTACGCAGTATTTT. The encoded protein is CASSSRDLGTQYF. Based on the CDR3 plus reference TRBV9 and TRBJ2-3, the full variable domain is DSGVTQTPKHLITATGQRVTLRCSPRSGDLSVYWYQQSLDQGLQFLIQYYNGEERAKGNILERFSAQQFPDLHSELNLSSLELGDSALYFCASSSRDLGTQYFGPGTRLTVL.

This clonotype was picked up many times. The chain joins TRBV4-1 to TRBJ2-7, with 10 bases that match TRBD1. The CDR3 has 16 amino acids. V trimming: 4 bases; J trimming: 0 bases; junction bases outside the gene matches: 6. Germline CDR1 and CDR2: MGHRA and YSYEKL. This CDR3 reads CASSLKTGGGSYEQYF. As DNA, the CDR3 is TGCGCCAGCAGCCTTAAGACAGGGGGCGGCTCCTACGAGCAGTACTTC.

This clonotype has at least ten counts. The chain is built from TRBV2 and TRBJ2-3; 7 bases are shared with TRBD1. The CDR3 runs to 15 residues. CDR1 and CDR2 from the germline V gene are SNHLY and FYNNEI. With V trimmed by 7 bases and J by 0 bases, 7 bases remained unmatched. The CDR3 protein is CASIHRGLSTDTQYF. The CDR3 DNA is TGTGCCAGCATCCACAGGGGCCTAAGCACAGATACGCAGTATTTT.

This clonotype has ten or more counts. CDR3 amino acids: CASSRQPSYEQYF. The CDR3 region has the DNA TGTGCCAGCAGCCGGCAGCCTTCCTACGAGCAGTACTTC. This chain joins TRBV3-1 and TRBJ2-7, with unresolved D. Trimming took 4 bases from V and 1 from J, leaving 8 bases between them. The CDR3 sequence is 13 residues long. Germline assignment: CDR1 LGHDT and CDR2 YNNKEL (reference sequence).

This clonotype was detected ten times or more. The rearrangement joins TRBV5-1 to TRBJ1-6; unclear D gene. Trimming shortened V by 3 bases and J by 6 bases, and 13 bases separated the two germline ends. Germline values: CDR1 SGHRS, CDR2 YFSETQ. The CDR3 runs 15 residues. The CDR3 nucleotides are TGCGCCAGCAGCTCGGCCGACGGGCGTAATTCACCCCTCCACTTT. Translating it yields CASSSADGRNSPLHF.

This clonotype was counted at least ten times. The chain employs TRBV7-9 and TRBJ2-5, with 7 bases that match TRBD2. The germline V gene has CDR1 SEHNR and CDR2 FQNEAQ (reference sequence). V lost 7 bases, J lost 5 bases, and 7 bases stayed unmatched. The CDR3 consists of 13 residues. CDR3 loop: CASTETSRETQYF. For the CDR3, the DNA is TGTGCCAGCACCGAGACTAGCCGGGAGACCCAGTACTTC.